These 8 T cell receptor beta chains share one sample of origin, sequenced in a study of blood T cells in healthy people across ages. A second PCR, run for roughly 7 to 12 cycles, used a sample-barcoded 5' primer plus a J-beta primer mix. TCRdb processed the 5' RACE reads anew with MiXCR; each CDR3 protein has one entry. The table includes roughly 1,300,000 distinct CDR3 sequences, roughly 64% detected once. Sequenced material: blood. The receptors stem from a man between 18 and 29 years old in good health.

This chain uses TRBV7-9 with TRBJ2-3, with 8 positions matching TRBD1. Germline trimming cut 4 bases from V and 5 bases from J; bases unmatched to any gene: 8. The V gene's germline CDR1 is SEHNR and CDR2 FQNEAQ (reference sequence). The CDR3 is 15 residues long. CDR3 amino acids: CASSSPGQVVDTQYF. CDR3 DNA sequence: TGTGCCAGCAGCTCACCGGGACAGGTGGTAGATACGCAGTATTTT.

Comment on this clonotype: The junction and the germline gene differ at one end; a read error may be behind it. The chain carries TRBV6-1 and TRBJ2-3; D is ambiguous. The CDR3 length is 15 residues. Germline assignment: CDR1 MNHNS and CDR2 SASEGT. CDR3 residues: CTSSEMGKSTDTQYF. Written as DNA, the CDR3 is TGTACCAGCAGTGAAATGGGGAAGAGCACAGATACGCAGTATTTT.

In regard to this clonotype: This clone may be a read error of a much larger clone one base away. The chain carries TRBV7-9 and TRBJ2-1; 11 positions agree with TRBD2. Germline-derived CDR1 and CDR2 are SEHNR and FQNEAQ (reference sequence). CDR3 size: 17 residues. The CDR3 bases are TGTACCAGCAGCATATCTAGCGGGAGGACGGTACACAATGAGCAGTTCTTC. Encoded protein: CTSSISSGRTVHNEQFF. Filled out from reference TRBV7-9 and TRBJ2-1, the complete variable domain reads DTGVSQNPRHKITKRGQNVTFRCDPISEHNRLYWYRQTLGQGPEFLTYFQNEAQLEKSRLLSDRFSAERPKGSFSTLEIQRTEQGDSAMYLCTSSISSGRTVHNEQFFGPGTRLTVL.

The V and J genes are TRBV12-3 or TRBV12-4 and TRBJ2-1, with D unresolved. There are 10 residues in the CDR3. Trimming shortened V by 6 bases and J by 11 bases, and 8 bases separated the two germline ends. The CDR3 DNA is TGTGCCAGCAGCCACACCAAGCAGTTCTTC. Translation gives CASSHTKQFF.

This clonotype was observed at least ten times. The chain couples TRBV7-9 to TRBJ1-1; the match to TRBD1 covers 9 bases. CDR3 length equals 18 residues. V gave up 4 bases and J gave up 0 bases; unmatched junction bases: 12. Germline values: CDR1 SEHNR, CDR2 FQNEAQ (reference sequence). CDR3 DNA sequence: TGTGCCAGCAGCTCTACCAACAGGGGGCGCGGTGTGAACACTGAAGCTTTCTTT. It codes for CASSSTNRGRGVNTEAFF.

The chain is built from TRBV9 and TRBJ2-7; D perhaps matches TRBD2 (6 bases). Trimming took off 0 bases at V and 8 bases at J, with 12 bases between the two ends. This CDR3 is 13 amino acids long. Per the germline V gene, CDR1 is SGDLS and CDR2 is YYNGEE. Here the CDR3 reads CASSVDVGTQQYF. As DNA, the CDR3 is TGTGCCAGCAGCGTAGACGTGGGGACTCAGCAGTACTTC. The entire variable domain, with the rest obtained from reference TRBV9 and TRBJ2-7, is as follows: DSGVTQTPKHLITATGQRVTLRCSPRSGDLSVYWYQQSLDQGLQFLIQYYNGEERAKGNILERFSAQQFPDLHSELNLSSLELGDSALYFCASSVDVGTQQYFGPGTRLTVT.

V gene TRBV11-1 combines with J gene TRBJ2-1; D tentatively reads TRBD1 or TRBD2 (6 bases each). The V gene lost 5 bases and the J gene lost 1 base, with 18 bases spanning the gap. Germline values: CDR1 SGHAT, CDR2 FQDESV (reference sequence). This CDR3 has 17 amino acids. The CDR3 nucleotides read TGTGCCAGCAGCCGCCGTCGGCAAGGGGGGTCCTACAATGAGCAGTTCTTC. Translating gives CASSRRRQGGSYNEQFF.

This rearrangement joins TRBV18 to TRBJ1-1; weak D call: TRBD1 (5 bases). The V gene's germline CDR1 is KGHSH and CDR2 LQKENI. The CDR3 spans 14 residues. Trimming pared 3 bases from V and 3 bases from J, leaving 11 bases between. The CDR3 loop reads CASSPVGPHTEAFF. The CDR3 nucleotides are TGTGCCAGCTCACCCGTGGGACCCCACACTGAAGCTTTCTTT.